A selection of T cell receptor beta chains follows, all from one sample in a study of tumor-infiltrating lymphocytes in primary liver carcinoma. TCRdb recomputed calls from the multiplex PCR reads with MiXCR, one row per CDR3 protein. The sample lists approximately 340,000 distinct CDR3 sequences; around three fifths were seen once. The sequenced material came from peripheral blood. These receptors were taken from a man aged 35 to 55 with primary liver carcinoma and hepatitis B virus infection. Each CDR3 is given with its conserved first and last residue. A D gene is named only where the DNA matches it firmly. Clone size appears in some rows only: once, few, many, or a class for an expanded clone.

TRBJ1-3 | - | TRBV6-5 | - | TGTGCCAGCAGTTACTCAGGGACGGGGGAAAACACCATATACTTT | CASSYSGTGENTIYF
TRBJ2-3 | - | TRBV11-2 | - | TGTGCCAGCAACCGGACAAGGGCGGGCACAGATACGCAGTATTTT | CASNRTRAGTDTQYF
TRBJ2-1 | - | TRBV5-6 | TRBD1 | TGTGCCAGCAGCTCCTTTCGCCTTCCGGGACAGACCAACAATGAGCAGTTCTTC | CASSSFRLPGQTNNEQFF
TRBJ1-5 | many | TRBV4-1 | - | TGCGCCAGCAGCCAAGATCCGGCAGGGAATCAGCCCCAGCATTTT | CASSQDPAGNQPQHF
TRBJ2-1 | - | TRBV7-9 | - | TGTGCCAGCAGTCGGACCGAGAATGTGCAGTTCTTC | CASSRTENVQFF
TRBJ2-3 | once | TRBV7-9 | TRBD1 | TGTGTCAGCAGCCCGGGACAGGGACTGGATACGCAGTATTTT | CVSSPGQGLDTQYF
TRBJ2-5 | - | TRBV4-2 | - | TGTGACAGCAGCCAAGAAGGAGGGTGGGAGACCCAGTACTTC | CDSSQEGGWETQYF
TRBJ1-1 | - | TRBV29-1 | - | TGCAGCGCAGGGACGGCGAACATTGAAGCTTTCTTC | CSAGTANIEAFF
TRBJ2-1 | - | TRBV11-2 | - | TGTGCCAGCAGCCCCAGTTGGGGCAGGGGAATCGATGAACAGTTCTTC | CASSPSWGRGIDEQFF
TRBJ2-7 | - | TRBV11-2 | - | TGTGCCGTCAGCTTAGGGTCCGGGATCTCTGGCGAGCAGTACTTC | CAVSLGSGISGEQYF
TRBJ2-7 | once | TRBV7-8 | TRBD1 | TGTGCCAGCAGCCGGACGGCGAGGGGGCTAAACTACGAGCAGTACTTC | CASSRTARGLNYEQYF
TRBJ1-6 | once | TRBV4-1 | - | TGCGCCGGCAGCCGGGAGAGGCAGGATAATTCACCCCTCCACTTT | CAGSRERQDNSPLHF
TRBJ1-1 | - | TRBV6-2/TRBV6-3 | - | TGTGCCAGCAGTTGCCCAGAGCTGAACACCGAAACTTTCTTT | CASSCPELNTETFF
TRBJ2-1 | - | TRBV13 | - | TGTACCAGCTCTCGACTTACTAACTTCAATGAGCAGTTCTTC | CTSSRLTNFNEQFF
TRBJ1-2 | few | TRBV2 | - | TGTGCCAGCATGCCTTTGGGGGACTATGGTTACACCTTC | CASMPLGDYGYTF
TRBJ1-1 | - | TRBV6-1 | - | - | CASKGLRMSGFGTGAFF
TRBJ1-2 | many | TRBV5-4 | - | TGTGCCAGCAGCTTGGGTGTACAGGCGAACTATGGCTACACCTTC | CASSLGVQANYGYTF
TRBJ1-2 | - | TRBV11-2 | TRBD1 | TGTGCCAACCGACCCGGGACAGGGATTGAGAACTATGGCTACACCTTC | CANRPGTGIENYGYTF
TRBJ2-1 | - | TRBV11-2 | - | TGTGACAGCAGCTCAGGACGGGACAATGAGCAGTTCTTC | CDSSSGRDNEQFF
TRBJ1-2 | many | TRBV12-3/TRBV12-4 | - | TGTGCCAGCAGTTTATCAGGGATGGGCCTCTATGGCTACACCTTC | CASSLSGMGLYGYTF
TRBJ2-1 | - | TRBV11-2 | - | TGTGCCAGCAGCTTAGGGGGAGTGAGAAGCTCCTACAATGAGCAGTTTTTC | CASSLGGVRSSYNEQFF
TRBJ1-1 | - | TRBV12-3/TRBV12-4 | TRBD1 | TGTGCCAGCAGTGAAGGGACAGGGAATGAAGCTTTCTTT | CASSEGTGNEAFF
TRBJ2-2 | once | TRBV11-2 | - | TGTGCCAGCGGCTCCCTTCGGACGAACACCTGGGAGCTGTTTTTT | CASGSLRTNTWELFF
TRBJ2-2 | many | TRBV6-2/TRBV6-3 | - | TGTGCCAGCAGTTACTTTGGCACCGGGGAGCTGTTTTTT | CASSYFGTGELFF
TRBJ2-7 | many | TRBV29-1 | - | TGCAGCGTCCAAGGAGGGCCCTACGAGCAGTACTTC | CSVQGGPYEQYF
TRBJ2-3 | - | TRBV11-1 | TRBD1 | TGTGCCGGCAGCATAACGACAGGGGTAGTGGATACGCAGTATTTC | CAGSITTGVVDTQYF
TRBJ1-6 | few | TRBV6-6 | - | TGTGCCAGCAGTTACTTACGGACAGACTATAATTCACCCCTCCACTTT | CASSYLRTDYNSPLHF
TRBJ2-3 | - | TRBV28 | TRBD2 | TGTGCCAGCAGTTTCGTCCGGGGACTAGCGGGAGGGCCGGATACGCAGTATTTT | CASSFVRGLAGGPDTQYF
TRBJ2-5 | many | TRBV10-1 | - | TGCGCCAGCGGATCCGACGGAGAGACCCAGTACTTC | CASGSDGETQYF
TRBJ1-1 | - | TRBV5-5 | TRBD1 | TGTGCCAGCAACGGACAGGGGGCGGGAACTGGAGCTTTCTTT | CASNGQGAGTGAFF